Listed here are 10 T cell receptor beta chains from one sample, sequenced in a study of cytomegalovirus exposure and HLA in healthy donors. The PCR employed 60 Vbeta primers together with 13 Jbeta primers. TCRdb's table, derived via immunoSEQ multiplex PCR, lists solely in-frame clones and lacks some. Seen here are 35,000 to 50,000 clones, 63% observed once, and the top ten hold around 12%. The source material was PBMCs. The receptors here all came from a man aged 60 to 69 in good health and CMV-seropositive.

The chain recombines TRBV5-5 with TRBJ2-1; perhaps TRBD2 as D (5 bases). CDR3 length: 15 residues. CDR1 and CDR2 (germline): SGHKS, YYEKEE (reference sequence). Trimming shortened V by 1 base and J by 0 bases, and 8 bases separated the two germline ends. CDR3 nucleotides: TGTGCCAGCAGCTTGAGCGGTTACTCCTACAATGAGCAGTTCTTC. It translates to CASSLSGYSYNEQFF.

The chain carries TRBV7-9 and TRBJ2-2, with a weak D call TRBD2 (5 bases). V lost 2 bases, J lost 7 bases, and 11 bases lay in between. CDR1 SEHNR and CDR2 FQNEAQ come from the germline V gene (reference sequence). This CDR3 has 14 residues. CDR3 amino acids: CASSLRGSLGELFF. CDR3 in DNA: TGTGCCAGCAGCTTACGTGGGAGCCTCGGGGAGCTGTTTTTT.

This chain links TRBV6-5 with TRBJ1-5; no definite D call. V was clipped by 8 bases and J by 1 base, with 9 bases between them. Germline-derived CDR1 and CDR2 are MNHEY and SVGAGI. The CDR3 runs 13 residues. CDR3 nucleotides: TGTGCCAGCCGACGGGGAAGCAATCAGCCCCAGCATTTT. Translated: CASRRGSNQPQHF.

This clone showed up just a few times. V gene TRBV18 combines with J gene TRBJ2-5; D uncertain. Looked up from germline, CDR1 is KGHSH and CDR2 is LQKENI. V shed 1 base and J shed 5 bases, with 8 bases lying between them. The CDR3 loop spans 13 amino acids. CDR3 DNA sequence: TGTGCCAGCTCACCACGGGCCCGCGAGACCCAGTACTTC. This encodes CASSPRARETQYF.

The V and J genes are TRBV7-2 and TRBJ2-5; a possible D gene is TRBD1 (6 bases). Trimming took off 5 bases at V and 4 bases at J, with 14 bases between the two ends. This CDR3 is 14 amino acids long. Germline lookup yields CDR1 SGHTA and CDR2 FQGNSA. CDR3 coding DNA: TGTGCCAGCAGCCCACAGGGCCGGGGAGAGACCCAGTACTTC. This sequence encodes CASSPQGRGETQYF.

The rearrangement joins TRBV25-1 to TRBJ2-5; 9 nucleotides line up with TRBD1. CDR3 length equals 16 residues. Unmatched junction bases numbered 7, after V lost 2 bases and J lost 3 bases. From germline, CDR1 is MGHDK and CDR2 SYGVNS. CDR3 amino acids: CASSEPGQGREETQYF. CDR3 sequence (DNA): TGTGCCAGCAGTGAACCCGGACAGGGGCGGGAAGAGACCCAGTACTTC.

This clone was seen only a few times. This chain connects TRBV27 to TRBJ2-3; TRBD2 matches 10 bases. CDR1 and CDR2 from the germline V gene are MNHEY and SMNVEV (reference sequence). V shed 6 bases, J shed 5 bases, and the junction held 14 bases outside the gene matches. There are 17 residues in the CDR3. CDR3 in amino acids: CASSYPQAGGPGDTQYF. The CDR3 DNA reads TGTGCCAGCAGCTATCCTCAAGCGGGAGGGCCTGGAGATACGCAGTATTTT.

Concerning this clone itself: This same CDR3 is encoded by further DNA sequences in the sample. The chain joins TRBV5-6 to TRBJ2-3, with D unresolved. Germline CDR1 and CDR2: SGHDT and YYEEEE. The CDR3 contains 17 residues. The V gene lost 0 bases and the J gene lost 1 base, with 15 bases spanning the gap. The CDR3 is CASSLGQSVFRTDTQYF. The DNA for the CDR3 is TGTGCCAGCAGCTTGGGGCAGAGCGTTTTTCGCACAGATACGCAGTATTTT.

The rearrangement joins TRBV5-6 to TRBJ2-2; 11 positions agree with TRBD2. Per the germline V gene, CDR1 is SGHDT and CDR2 is YYEEEE. This CDR3 is 14 amino acids long. V dropped 4 bases and J dropped 6; count of bases not matched to a gene: 2. The CDR3 DNA is TGTGCCAGCAGCACGGGACTAGCGGCCGGGGAGCTGTTTTTT. It is translated as CASSTGLAAGELFF. The whole variable domain, filled in from reference TRBV5-6 and TRBJ2-2, reads DAGVTQSPTHLIKTRGQQVTLRCSPKSGHDTVSWYQQALGQGPQFIFQYYEEEERQRGNFPDRFSGHQFPNYSSELNVNALLLGDSALYLCASSTGLAAGELFFGEGSRLTVL.

CDR3 nucleotides: TGTGCCAGCAGCCCTGACACCTCCCAAGAGACCCAGTACTTC. Its protein is CASSPDTSQETQYF. J is TRBJ2-5 and V is TRBV7-6; D gene uncertain. With 5 bases removed from V and 1 base from J, the gap between germline ends came to 11 bases. The CDR3 is 14 residues long. Per the germline V gene, CDR1 is SGHVS and CDR2 is FNYEAQ.